This T cell receptor (beta chain) is drawn from a study of shared clonotypes between healthy human individuals. Study summary: Sampling drew on donors who were a couple of women and a few men aged 18 to 49. Each donor had three CD4 naive, three CD4 memory, two CD8 naive and one CD8 memory plate. Regarding the study as a whole: Clonotypes which were not shared had lower generation probabilities than clonotypes that all four donors shared. The sharing of 5% to 6.5% of naive CD4 clonotypes was seen across a handful of donors.

This clone was counted between two and nine times. The antigen is undetermined. The repertoire was sequenced with immunoSEQ multiplex PCR; TCRdb's copy has only in-frame clones and lacks some. The sample includes millions of clones, around 94% of them seen just once. The germline V gene has CDR1 SGHAT and CDR2 FQNNGV. Trimming pared 7 bases from V and 3 bases from J, leaving 13 bases between. The CDR3 has 14 amino acids. This chain uses TRBV11-2 with TRBJ2-1; TRBD1 might be the D (6 bases). The origin of this receptor is a man younger than 30 in good health. The sample was naive CD4+ T cells sorted from blood. Subset described: CD45RA+ positively selected. The CDR3, as DNA: TGTGCCAGCACGAGGGGGAGCAACTACAATGAGCAGTTCTTC. Translating it yields CASTRGSNYNEQFF. Full variable domain (rest looked up from reference TRBV11-2 and TRBJ2-1): EAGVAQSPRYKIIEKRQSVAFWCNPISGHATLYWYQQILGQGPKLLIQFQNNGVVDDSQLPKDRFSAERLKGVDSTLKIQPAKLEDSAVYLCASTRGSNYNEQFFGPGTRLTVL.